Listed here are 26 T cell receptor beta chains from one sample, sequenced in a study of cytomegalovirus exposure and HLA in healthy donors. Data came from immunoSEQ multiplex PCR; TCRdb stores just in-frame clones and leaves some out. The table has some 110,000 clones, less than 90% seen once. Sequencing was carried out using PBMCs. The source is a man aged 18 to 35 in good health and CMV-seropositive.

The genes are TRBV10-1 and TRBJ1-2, with 10 nucleotides matching TRBD1. V shed 4 bases, J shed 6 bases, and the junction held 5 bases outside the gene matches. This CDR3 is 14 amino acids long. CDR1 is WNHNN, CDR2 SYGVQD, per germline (reference sequence). CDR3 in DNA: TGCGCCAGCAGTGCAGACAGGGGGCCGCATGGCTACACCTTC. Translation: CASSADRGPHGYTF.

The chain joins TRBV7-9 to TRBJ1-1, with D possibly TRBD1 on 5 matching bases. V shed 8 bases and J shed 0 bases, with 16 bases lying between them. CDR1 is SEHNR and CDR2 is FQNEAQ in the germline V gene (reference sequence). The CDR3 extends over 15 amino acids. CDR3 coding DNA: TGTGCCAGCCGCCCAGCCTGGGACTTGAACACTGAAGCTTTCTTT. It yields the protein CASRPAWDLNTEAFF.

The rearrangement joins TRBV19 to TRBJ1-5; the match to TRBD1 covers 8 bases. This CDR3 comprises 15 residues. Germline CDR1 LNHDA, CDR2 SQIVND (reference sequence). V lost 6 bases and J lost 2; bases outside the gene matches: 6. The CDR3 loop is CASSNRGQGNQPQHF. The CDR3 region has the DNA TGTGCCAGTAGCAACCGGGGACAGGGCAATCAGCCCCAGCATTTT.

The rearrangement uses TRBV29-1 and TRBJ2-1, with D possibly matching TRBD1 (6 bases). CDR3 length: 14 residues. Trimming removed 3 bases from V and 3 bases from J, with 12 bases in between. Germline lookup yields CDR1 SQVTM and CDR2 ANQGSEA. The CDR3 sequence: CSVDVPTGYNEQFF. CDR3 in DNA: TGCAGCGTTGATGTCCCGACAGGCTACAATGAGCAGTTCTTC.

The rearrangement links TRBV28 to TRBJ1-6, with TRBD1 matching 9 bases. J gave up 9 bases and V 2 bases, and 2 bases lay outside the gene matches. The germline gives CDR1 MDHEN, CDR2 SYDVKM. The CDR3 runs to 14 residues. CDR3 in DNA: TGTGCCAGCAGTTTAAGACAGGGGGGTTCACCCCTCCACTTT. Its protein is CASSLRQGGSPLHF.

This clone was observed a few times. The chain links TRBV7-8 to TRBJ2-7, with 7 nucleotides matching TRBD1. V lost 5 bases to trimming and J lost 5 bases; unmatched junction nucleotides: 15. Germline CDR1 and CDR2: SGHVS and FQNEAQ. The CDR3 has 16 residues. CDR3 region: CASSPPLRQGLDEQYF. For the CDR3, the DNA is TGTGCCAGCAGCCCCCCACTGAGACAGGGATTAGACGAGCAGTACTTC.

This CDR3 is CASSSLTGGTEAFF. The CDR3 nucleotides read TGTGCCAGTAGTAGCCTAACAGGGGGCACTGAAGCTTTCTTT. This chain links TRBV19 with TRBJ1-1, with TRBD1 matching over 8 bases. The ends lost 4 bases at V and 4 bases at J; junction bases unmatched: 5. The CDR3 is 14 amino acids. The germline gives CDR1 LNHDA, CDR2 SQIVND (reference sequence).

The CDR3 DNA sequence: TGTGCCACCAGCAGGTACCCTCAGGGGGGTACTGAAGCTTTCTTT. It translates to CATSRYPQGGTEAFF. The chain recombines TRBV15 with TRBJ1-1; 7 bases fit TRBD1. V shed 3 bases and J 5 bases; nucleotides not matched to a gene: 9. CDR3 length: 15 residues. Germline values: CDR1 LNHNV, CDR2 YYDKDF (reference sequence). Looking up the rest from reference TRBV15 and TRBJ1-1 gives the full variable domain: DAMVIQNPRYQVTQFGKPVTLSCSQTLNHNVMYWYQQKSSQAPKLLFHYYDKDFNNEADTPDNFQSRRPNTSFCFLDIRSPGLGDTAMYLCATSRYPQGGTEAFFGQGTRLTVV.

The chain uses TRBV19 and TRBJ1-2; weak D call: TRBD1 (6 bases). V shed 4 bases and J shed 7 bases, with 19 bases lying between them. This CDR3 contains 15 residues. Germline V gene sequence: CDR1 LNHDA, CDR2 SQIVND (reference sequence). The CDR3 DNA is TGTGCCAGTAGTAAAGCCCCTAGGGGGTTATCTGGCTACACCTTC. Amino acids: CASSKAPRGLSGYTF.

The CDR3 region has the DNA TGTGCCAGCAGCTTCTCCGGGGGGATTATCGGGGAGCTGTTTTTT. It specifies CASSFSGGIIGELFF. The chain uses TRBV7-9 and TRBJ2-2; TRBD2 agrees at 7 bases. This CDR3 region has 15 residues. Germline loops: CDR1 SEHNR, CDR2 FQNEAQ (reference sequence). The junction had 8 bases not matched to a gene; V was cut back by 3 bases and J by 7 bases.

V gene TRBV6-4 combines with J gene TRBJ1-2; D unclear. Trimming stripped 2 bases from V and 5 bases from J, with 3 bases between. CDR1 is MRHNA, CDR2 SNTAGT, per germline. The CDR3 runs 11 residues. The CDR3 sequence: CASSDLYGYTF. The CDR3 DNA follows: TGTGCCAGCAGTGACCTATATGGCTACACCTTC.

V and J are TRBV11-1 and TRBJ1-1; D gene ambiguous. V lost 4 bases and J 5 bases, leaving 11 bases between the germline ends. CDR3 length: 13 residues. The germline CDR1 and CDR2 sequences are SGHAT and FQDESV (reference sequence). CDR3 coding DNA: TGTGCCAGCAGCTACGGGGAGGGAACTGAAGCTTTCTTT. Its protein is CASSYGEGTEAFF.

The chain employs TRBV29-1 and TRBJ2-1; D remains unclear. Trimming took off 6 bases at V and 0 bases at J, with 9 bases between the two ends. The CDR3 spans 13 residues. Germline V gene data show CDR1 as SQVTM and CDR2 as ANQGSEA. CDR3 in amino acids: CSVFPRSYNEQFF. The CDR3 coding sequence is TGCAGCGTATTTCCTCGCTCCTACAATGAGCAGTTCTTC.

This clone occurred once. V usage is TRBV2 and J usage is TRBJ2-5; possibly TRBD2 for D (5 bases). This CDR3 comprises 13 residues. Trimming stripped 5 bases from V and 4 bases from J, with 11 bases between. The germline V gene has CDR1 SNHLY and CDR2 FYNNEI. The CDR3: CASSSARGETQYF. The CDR3 DNA reads as TGTGCCAGCAGTTCCGCTCGGGGAGAGACCCAGTACTTC.

The chain joins TRBV29-1 to TRBJ1-1; D gene ambiguous. The germline gives CDR1 SQVTM, CDR2 ANQGSEA. CDR3 length: 14 amino acids. V was shortened by 1 base and J by 5 bases, with 14 bases between the two germline ends. CDR3 nucleotides: TGCAGCGTTGAAGGTACGAATCGCGGTACTGAAGCTTTCTTT. Amino acid sequence: CSVEGTNRGTEAFF.

The chain links TRBV27 to TRBJ2-7; D may be TRBD1 (5 bases). This CDR3 is 13 amino acids long. V was shortened by 7 bases and J by 1 base, with 11 bases between the two germline ends. Germline values: CDR1 MNHEY, CDR2 SMNVEV (reference sequence). The CDR3 DNA reads as TGTGCCAGCAATAGGCAGGGATCCTACGAGCAGTACTTC. As protein: CASNRQGSYEQYF.

The gene calls are TRBV29-1 and TRBJ2-1; 9 positions match TRBD1. V gave up 7 bases and J gave up 4 bases; unmatched junction bases: 11. CDR3 length: 15 amino acids. The germline CDR1 and CDR2 sequences are SQVTM and ANQGSEA. CDR3 amino acids: CSGTTGTGLYNEQFF. As DNA, the CDR3 is TGCAGCGGAACCACCGGGACAGGGTTGTACAATGAGCAGTTCTTC.

The rearrangement joins TRBV15 to TRBJ2-7, with a weak D call TRBD1 (6 bases). CDR3 length: 14 residues. Trimming removed 1 base from V and 4 bases from J, with 11 bases in between. Germline V gene lookup returns CDR1 LNHNV and CDR2 YYDKDF (reference sequence). CDR3 coding DNA: TGTGCCACCAGCAGAGTGACAGGTGCGTACGAGCAGTACTTC. This gives the protein CATSRVTGAYEQYF. Full variable domain (remainder filled in from reference TRBV15 and TRBJ2-7): DAMVIQNPRYQVTQFGKPVTLSCSQTLNHNVMYWYQQKSSQAPKLLFHYYDKDFNNEADTPDNFQSRRPNTSFCFLDIRSPGLGDTAMYLCATSRVTGAYEQYFGPGTRLTVT.

The genes are TRBV29-1 and TRBJ1-2; the D gene is possibly TRBD1 (6 bases). The V and J ends lost 6 bases and 8 bases respectively, with 25 bases between them. The CDR3 has 15 residues. The V gene's germline CDR1 is SQVTM and CDR2 ANQGSEA. Written as DNA, the CDR3 is TGCAGCGTCCCTATTAGTACAGGGATGTTTTACGGCTACACCTTC. It encodes CSVPISTGMFYGYTF.

This clone was seen just once. The CDR3: CASNQGTGRGQPQHF. CDR3 in DNA: TGTGCCAGCAACCAGGGGACAGGGAGAGGTCAGCCCCAGCATTTT. The chain joins TRBV6-5 to TRBJ1-5; 9 nucleotides agree with TRBD1. The CDR3 is 15 amino acids. Trimming cost V 7 bases and J 6 bases; bases outside gene matches: 10. Germline V gives CDR1 MNHEY, CDR2 SVGAGI.

This clone came up once. V is TRBV4-3 and J is TRBJ2-4; 9 bases are a match to TRBD2. After removal of 1 base from V and 8 bases from J, the junction contained 6 bases not matched to a gene. The CDR3 sequence is 15 residues long. Germline V gene lookup returns CDR1 LGHNA and CDR2 YSLEER. The CDR3 DNA is TGCGCCAGCAGCCAAGGCAGTAAGCGGGGGGACATTCAGTACTTC. Translating gives CASSQGSKRGDIQYF.

This clone was recorded a few times. The gene calls are TRBV15 and TRBJ1-6; D is perhaps TRBD1 (5 bases). The CDR3 has 15 residues. In germline, CDR1 is LNHNV, CDR2 YYDKDF (reference sequence). V was shortened by 3 bases and J by 7 bases, with 13 bases between the two germline ends. CDR3 loop: CATSREGMRNSPLHF. As DNA, the CDR3 is TGTGCCACCAGCAGGGAGGGGATGAGGAATTCACCCCTCCACTTT.

The chain has TRBV6-5 and TRBJ2-1; tentatively, D is TRBD2 (6 bases). The germline CDR1 and CDR2 sequences are MNHEY and SVGAGI. The ends were cut back, 6 bases at V and 9 bases at J, with 15 bases in the middle. The CDR3 is made up of 13 amino acids. The DNA of the CDR3 is TGTGCCAGCAGGAGGGGACTGGTGGGTGAGCAGTTCTTC. Translation gives CASRRGLVGEQFF.

V is TRBV5-4 and J is TRBJ2-7, with 7 bases identical to TRBD2. V shed 0 bases and J 3 bases; nucleotides not matched to a gene: 9. The CDR3 has 16 amino acids. CDR1 SGHNT and CDR2 YYREEE come from the germline V gene (reference sequence). The CDR3 DNA is TGTGCCAGCAGCTTGGGGGGGGGTGGTGCCCTCTACGAGCAGTACTTC. Translated, it gives CASSLGGGGALYEQYF. The full variable domain, its missing parts supplied by reference TRBV5-4 and TRBJ2-7, is ETGVTQSPTHLIKTRGQQVTLRCSSQSGHNTVSWYQQALGQGPQFIFQYYREEENGRGNFPPRFSGLQFPNYSSELNVNALELDDSALYLCASSLGGGGALYEQYFGPGTRLTVT.

A single count supports this clone. This chain joins TRBV11-2 and TRBJ1-2; 7 bases line up with TRBD1. The CDR3 spans 14 residues. Germline CDR1 is SGHAT and CDR2 is FQNNGV. With 3 bases clipped from V and 4 bases from J, the junction kept 5 bases outside the gene matches. CDR3 nucleotides: TGTGCCAGCAGCTTGGCCAGACAGGGCTATGGCTACACCTTC. Its translation is CASSLARQGYGYTF.

This CDR3 is CASSSLRGGADTQYF. CDR3 coding DNA: TGTGCCAGCAGCTCCTTGCGGGGGGGCGCGGATACGCAGTATTTT. The chain combines TRBV11-2 with TRBJ2-3, with 9 bases identical to TRBD2. The ends lost 4 bases at V and 6 bases at J; junction bases unmatched: 8. CDR1 is SGHAT and CDR2 is FQNNGV in the germline V gene. This CDR3 contains 15 residues.